This record concerns one T cell receptor beta chain sequence. Its antigen is still unknown. No much larger clonotype is one base removed from it; base qualities were not supplied. Library construction relied on PCR. For sequencing, an Illumina HiSeq 2500 was employed. TCR library preparation used molecular barcoding, with unique molecular identifiers applied to normalize quantification of the TCRbeta repertoire. The raw public reads went through TCRdb reprocessing: fastp at Q25, MiXCR clone calling, in-frame beta chains kept. Each entry is one CDR3 protein sequence, shown with its most common DNA and genes. The sample table lists approximately 650,000 distinct CDR3 sequences, approximately 14% of them with a count of one. 0.79% of the sample comes from the top ten. This record comes from a study of T-cell reconstitution after alpha-beta-depleted transplantation in children (dated by TCRdb to about 2016). In terms of the full investigation: The study quantitatively tracked T-cell immune reconstitution after TCRalphabeta/CD19-depleted allogeneic hematopoietic cell transplantation in children using TCR repertoire profiling. The paper as a whole reports these results and caveats: The apparently early alphabetaT-cell count recovery about two months after transplant was reportedly dependent on only several hundred rapidly expanded clones derived from non-depleted graft cells. In some patients, the high TCRbeta diversity seen at day 60 was put down to recipient T cells and intrathymic progenitors that had survived conditioning. Over subsequent months, a decline in hyperexpanded clone frequencies was noted, and after one year, T-cell counts and TCRbeta diversity were mostly ascribed to newly produced T cells.

According to the study, the label for this sample's treatment or condition signals: allogeneic hematopoietic cell transplantation with graft depleted of TCRalphabeta T cells and CD19 B cells. TCRalphabeta/CD19-depleted allogeneic hematopoietic cell grafts were given to the transplant recipients, all of whom were children. V sheds 4 bases and J sheds 8 bases, leaving 15 bases between their ends. Including cysteine and phenylalanine, the CDR3 has 13 amino acids. Left in the record is the CDR3 DNA by itself, 39 bases read in frame from the first base. Sequencing used PBMCs, obtained before TCRalphabeta/CD19-depleted stem cell transplant. The sequence was collected from a girl aged 2-10 years with congenital amegakaryocytic thrombocytopenia, due to receive a stem cell transplant. The chain is made from TRBV12-3 or TRBV12-4 and TRBJ2-7; the D match is possibly TRBD1 or TRBD2, with 5 bases aligned in each. The CDR3 is CASSSAGPGQQYF. The DNA sequence is TGTGCCAGCAGTTCGGCTGGCCCGGGGCAGCAGTACTTC.